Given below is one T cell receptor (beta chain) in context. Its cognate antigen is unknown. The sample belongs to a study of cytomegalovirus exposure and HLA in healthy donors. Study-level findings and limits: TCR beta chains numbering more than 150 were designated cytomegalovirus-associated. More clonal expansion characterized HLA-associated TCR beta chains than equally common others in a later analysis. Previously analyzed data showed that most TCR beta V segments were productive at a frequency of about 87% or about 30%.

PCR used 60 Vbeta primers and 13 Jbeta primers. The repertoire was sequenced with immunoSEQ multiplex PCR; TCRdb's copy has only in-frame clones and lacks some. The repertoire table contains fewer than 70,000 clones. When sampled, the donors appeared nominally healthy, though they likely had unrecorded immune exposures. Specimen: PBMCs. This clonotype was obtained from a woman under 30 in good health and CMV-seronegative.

The chain's CDR3 is CASSTQDTNTEAFF. CDR3 bases: TGTGCCAGTAGTACGCAGGACACGAACACTGAAGCTTTCTTT. V is TRBV19 and J is TRBJ1-1; tentatively, D is TRBD1 (5 bases). V gave up 4 bases and J gave up 1 base, with 10 bases separating them. Germline loops: CDR1 LNHDA, CDR2 SQIVND (reference sequence). The CDR3 is made up of 14 amino acids.